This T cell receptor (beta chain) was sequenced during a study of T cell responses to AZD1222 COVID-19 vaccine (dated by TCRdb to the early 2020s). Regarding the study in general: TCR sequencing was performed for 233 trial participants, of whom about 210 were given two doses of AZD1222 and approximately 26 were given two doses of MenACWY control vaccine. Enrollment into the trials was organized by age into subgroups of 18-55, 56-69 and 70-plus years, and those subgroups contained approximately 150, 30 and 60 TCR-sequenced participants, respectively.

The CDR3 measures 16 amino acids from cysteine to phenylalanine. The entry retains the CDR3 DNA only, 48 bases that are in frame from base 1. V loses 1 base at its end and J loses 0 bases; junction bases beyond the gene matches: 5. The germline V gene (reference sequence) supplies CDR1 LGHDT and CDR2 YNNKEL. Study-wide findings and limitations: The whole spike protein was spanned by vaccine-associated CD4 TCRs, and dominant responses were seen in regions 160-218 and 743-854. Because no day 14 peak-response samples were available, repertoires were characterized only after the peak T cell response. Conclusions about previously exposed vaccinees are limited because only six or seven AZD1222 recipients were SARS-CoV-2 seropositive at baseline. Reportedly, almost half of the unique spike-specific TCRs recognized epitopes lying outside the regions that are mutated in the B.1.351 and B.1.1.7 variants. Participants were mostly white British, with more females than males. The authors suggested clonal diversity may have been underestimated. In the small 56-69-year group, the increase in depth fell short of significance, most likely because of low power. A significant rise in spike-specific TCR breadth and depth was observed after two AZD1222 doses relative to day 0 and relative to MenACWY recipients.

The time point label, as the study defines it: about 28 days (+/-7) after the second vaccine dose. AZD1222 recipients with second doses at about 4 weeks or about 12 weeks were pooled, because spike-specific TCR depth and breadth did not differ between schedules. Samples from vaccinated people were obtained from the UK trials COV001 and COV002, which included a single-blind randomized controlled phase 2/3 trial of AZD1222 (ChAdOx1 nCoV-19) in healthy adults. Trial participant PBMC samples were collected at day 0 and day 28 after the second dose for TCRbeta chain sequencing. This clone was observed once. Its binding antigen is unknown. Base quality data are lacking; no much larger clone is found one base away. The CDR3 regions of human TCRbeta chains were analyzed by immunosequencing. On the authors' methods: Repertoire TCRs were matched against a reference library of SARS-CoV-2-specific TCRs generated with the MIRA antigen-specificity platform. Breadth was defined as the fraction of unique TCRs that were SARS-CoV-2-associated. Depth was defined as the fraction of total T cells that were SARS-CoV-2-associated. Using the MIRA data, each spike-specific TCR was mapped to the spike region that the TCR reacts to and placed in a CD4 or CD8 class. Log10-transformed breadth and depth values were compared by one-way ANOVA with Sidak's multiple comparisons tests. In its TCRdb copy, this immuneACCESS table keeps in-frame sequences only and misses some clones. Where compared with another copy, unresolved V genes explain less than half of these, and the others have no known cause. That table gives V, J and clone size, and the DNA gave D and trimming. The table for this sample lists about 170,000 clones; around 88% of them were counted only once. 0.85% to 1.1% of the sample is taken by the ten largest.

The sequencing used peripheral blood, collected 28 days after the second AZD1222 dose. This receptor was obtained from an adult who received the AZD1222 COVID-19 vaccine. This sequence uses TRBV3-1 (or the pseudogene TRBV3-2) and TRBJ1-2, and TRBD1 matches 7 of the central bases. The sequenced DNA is TGTGCCAGCAGCCAAGTGCTTGGGACAGCTAACTATGGCTACACCTTC. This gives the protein CASSQVLGTANYGYTF.